Presented here are 18 T cell receptor beta chains from one specimen sequenced in a study of shared clonotypes between healthy human individuals. Clones were read by immunoSEQ multiplex PCR, and TCRdb kept only the in-frame ones, dropping some. The data contain hundreds of thousands of clones, around four fifths of them seen just once; the ten biggest clones take up roughly a tenth. The sample was memory CD4+ T cells sorted from blood. Subset indicated: CD45RA-negative fraction. The receptors shown here come from a man aged 30 to 39 in good health.

The chain carries TRBV11-2 and TRBJ2-7; D unresolved. This CDR3 contains 13 residues. V was pared by 5 bases and J by 6 bases, with 14 bases between. The germline CDR1 and CDR2 sequences are SGHAT and FQNNGV. The CDR3 sequence: CASSPNGYGEQYF. CDR3 coding DNA: TGTGCCAGCAGCCCCAATGGGTACGGCGAGCAGTACTTC.

This clone was seen just once. The chain recombines TRBV10-3 with TRBJ2-7; tentative D call: TRBD2 (5 bases). Trimming took 3 bases from V and 4 from J, leaving 10 bases between them. Germline CDR1 reads ENHRY; CDR2 reads SYGVKD. The CDR3 has 13 amino acids. In DNA form, the CDR3 reads TGTGCCATCAGTGACGGGGATTTGTACGAGCAGTACTTC. Protein: CAISDGDLYEQYF.

A word on this clone: Additional DNA sequences in this sample encode the identical CDR3. This chain joins TRBV2 and TRBJ2-7; D is uncertain. V dropped 4 bases and J dropped 0 bases, with 10 bases sitting between them. The CDR3 spans 14 residues. Germline V gives CDR1 SNHLY, CDR2 FYNNEI. CDR3 bases: TGTGCCAGCAGTGCAGGTGGAACCTCCTACGAGCAGTACTTC. Its protein is CASSAGGTSYEQYF.

V usage is TRBV13 and J usage is TRBJ2-7; 10 positions agree with TRBD2. V trimming: 5 bases; J trimming: 6 bases; junction bases outside the gene matches: 13. Germline CDR1 is PRHDT and CDR2 is FYEKMQ (reference sequence). This CDR3 is built from 16 residues. The DNA of the CDR3 is TGTGCCAGCAGCCCGAAGGTTGGTCTAGCGGGAGTCGAGCAGTACTTC. It encodes CASSPKVGLAGVEQYF.

The chain combines TRBV7-7 with TRBJ2-2, with 8 bases aligning to TRBD1. This CDR3 has 13 residues. Germline values: CDR1 SSHAT, CDR2 FNYEAQ (reference sequence). CDR3 DNA sequence: TGTGCTATCGTGACAGGGGACACCGGGGAGCTGTTTTTT. Its translation: CAIVTGDTGELFF. The full variable domain, with the rest looked up from reference TRBV7-7 and TRBJ2-2, is GAGVSQSPRYKVTKRGQDVTLRCDPISSHATLYWYQQALGQGPEFLTYFNYEAQPDKSGLPSDRFSAERPEGSISTLTIQRTEQRDSAMYRCAIVTGDTGELFFGEGSRLTVL.

This chain connects TRBV5-1 to TRBJ2-5, with 9 bases aligning to TRBD1. Germline-derived CDR1 and CDR2 are SGHRS and YFSETQ. The CDR3 consists of 16 residues. J was trimmed by 3 bases and V by 1 base; bases with no gene match: 7. CDR3 in amino acids: CASSLLLTGGEETQYF. DNA of the CDR3: TGCGCCAGCAGCTTGCTCCTGACAGGGGGGGAAGAGACCCAGTACTTC. Looking up the rest from reference TRBV5-1 and TRBJ2-5 gives the full variable domain: KAGVTQTPRYLIKTRGQQVTLSCSPISGHRSVSWYQQTPGQGLQFLFEYFSETQRNKGNFPGRFSGRQFSNSRSEMNVSTLELGDSALYLCASSLLLTGGEETQYFGPGTRLLVL.

This clone was picked up a small number of times. V is TRBV5-1 and J is TRBJ2-7, with TRBD1 as a possible D gene (5 bases). Germline V gives CDR1 SGHRS, CDR2 YFSETQ. V was shortened by 0 bases and J by 3 bases, with 13 bases between the two germline ends. This CDR3 is built from 15 residues. CDR3 residues: CASSLAAQTVYEQYF. In DNA, the CDR3 is TGCGCCAGCAGCTTGGCCGCTCAGACAGTCTACGAGCAGTACTTC. Supplemented by reference TRBV5-1 and TRBJ2-7, the full variable domain reads KAGVTQTPRYLIKTRGQQVTLSCSPISGHRSVSWYQQTPGQGLQFLFEYFSETQRNKGNFPGRFSGRQFSNSRSEMNVSTLELGDSALYLCASSLAAQTVYEQYFGPGTRLTVT.

This chain uses TRBV11-2 with TRBJ2-2; unclear D gene. The CDR3 totals 14 residues. V lost 2 bases and J 4 bases, leaving 8 bases between the germline ends. Germline values: CDR1 SGHAT, CDR2 FQNNGV. The CDR3 here is CASSLSPSTGELFF. CDR3 nucleotides: TGTGCCAGCAGCTTATCTCCAAGCACCGGGGAGCTGTTTTTT.

V and J are TRBV6-6 and TRBJ2-3; D gene unclear. CDR1 is MNHNY, CDR2 SVGAGI, per germline (reference sequence). The CDR3 is 11 residues long. Trimming stripped 5 bases from V and 5 bases from J, with 5 bases between. Here the CDR3 reads CASSPKDTQYF. The DNA for the CDR3 is TGTGCCAGCAGTCCAAAAGATACGCAGTATTTT.

The rearrangement uses TRBV5-1 and TRBJ1-2, with a weak D call TRBD1 (5 bases). CDR1 is SGHRS, CDR2 YFSETQ, per germline. This CDR3 is built from 16 residues. Trimming took 4 bases from V and 1 from J, leaving 17 bases between them. The CDR3 nucleotides are TGCGCCAGCAGCCCTACAGGAAATCGGGGTAACTATGGCTACACCTTC. It codes for CASSPTGNRGNYGYTF.

This clone was counted once. This likely stems from a read error, as it lies one base from a far larger clone. The chain is built from TRBV28 and TRBJ2-5; weak D call: TRBD2 (6 bases). The germline gives CDR1 MDHEN, CDR2 SYDVKM. The V gene lost 6 bases and the J gene lost 5 bases, with 7 bases spanning the gap. CDR3 size: 11 residues. The CDR3, as DNA: TGTGCCAGCAGCCGGGGGGAGACCCAGTACTTC. Translation gives CASSRGETQYF.

The chain employs TRBV9 and TRBJ1-1; D is undetermined. The CDR3 covers 14 residues. Germline V lookup: CDR1 SGDLS, CDR2 YYNGEE. Trimming removed 4 bases from V and 4 bases from J, with 14 bases in between. The chain's CDR3 is CASSLNYRGTEAFF. Written as DNA, the CDR3 is TGTGCCAGCAGCTTAAATTATCGGGGCACTGAAGCTTTCTTT.

The V and J genes are TRBV7-2 and TRBJ2-7; D is ambiguous. Germline V gene sequence: CDR1 SGHTA, CDR2 FQGNSA. The V end lost 0 bases, the J end lost 0 bases, and 6 bases lay between the germline ends. The CDR3 runs to 14 residues. CDR3 coding DNA: TGTGCCAGCAGCTTAGCCCAAGCCTCCTACGAGCAGTACTTC. This codes for CASSLAQASYEQYF.

This chain joins TRBV27 and TRBJ1-5; the D is unclear. V was pared by 8 bases and J by 6 bases, with 20 bases between. Germline CDR1 and CDR2: MNHEY and SMNVEV (reference sequence). The CDR3 spans 15 residues. DNA for the CDR3: TGTGCCAGCTCCTCTACGACCGCCCCGGGTCAGCCCCAGCATTTT. It encodes CASSSTTAPGQPQHF.

The CDR3 nucleotides read TGTGCCAGCTCAATCGACCGGAACAATGAGCAGTTCTTC. It codes for CASSIDRNNEQFF. V gene TRBV18 combines with J gene TRBJ2-1; D is unclear. This CDR3 has 13 amino acids. The V end was cut by 5 bases, the J end by 5 bases, with 10 bases between. CDR1 and CDR2 from the germline V gene are KGHSH and LQKENI.

V is TRBV20-1 and J is TRBJ2-5; possible D gene TRBD1, 6 bases. Germline CDR1 and CDR2: DFQATT and SNEGSKA (reference sequence). V lost 5 bases and J 8 bases, leaving 12 bases between the germline ends. This CDR3 region has 11 residues. The CDR3 region has the DNA TGCAGTGCTCCTTCACAGGGCACCCAGTACTTC. Translating gives CSAPSQGTQYF.

The J gene is TRBJ2-1, the V gene TRBV7-3; TRBD1 might be the D (6 bases). Trimming left V 5 bases short and J 4 bases short, with 15 bases between. The germline V gene encodes CDR1 SGHTA and CDR2 FQGTGA. CDR3 length equals 15 residues. The CDR3 DNA sequence: TGTGCCAGCAGCCCTCCGGGACATCAATACAATGAGCAGTTCTTC. Translating gives CASSPPGHQYNEQFF.

The V call is TRBV7-2, the J call TRBJ1-2, with D tentatively TRBD1 (5 bases). Germline V gene lookup returns CDR1 SGHTA and CDR2 FQGNSA. This CDR3 is 13 amino acids long. Between the trimmed V and J ends, which lost 0 bases and 5 bases, there was a span of 7 bases. This chain's CDR3 is CASSLAQGYGYTF. CDR3 bases: TGTGCCAGCAGCTTAGCTCAGGGATATGGCTACACCTTC.